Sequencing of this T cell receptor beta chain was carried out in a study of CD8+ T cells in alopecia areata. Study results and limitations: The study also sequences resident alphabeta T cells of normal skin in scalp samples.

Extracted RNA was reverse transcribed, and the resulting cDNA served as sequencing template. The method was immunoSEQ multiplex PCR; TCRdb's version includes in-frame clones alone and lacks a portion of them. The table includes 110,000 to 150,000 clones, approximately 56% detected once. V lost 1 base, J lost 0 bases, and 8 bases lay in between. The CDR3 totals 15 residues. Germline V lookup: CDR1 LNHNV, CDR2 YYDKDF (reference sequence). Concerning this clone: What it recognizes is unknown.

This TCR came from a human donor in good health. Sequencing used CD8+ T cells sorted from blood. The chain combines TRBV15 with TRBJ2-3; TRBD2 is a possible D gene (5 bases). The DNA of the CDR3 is TGTGCCACCAGCAGAGCCGGGATAAGCACAGATACGCAGTATTTT. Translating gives CATSRAGISTDTQYF.